The present T cell receptor beta chain was sequenced within a study of cytomegalovirus exposure and HLA in healthy donors. The CDR3 length is 14 residues. The V end lost 0 bases, the J end lost 0 bases, and 5 bases lay between the germline ends. Germline V gene sequence: CDR1 SNHLY, CDR2 FYNNEI. Regarding this clone: The antigen is not known.

The PCR employed 60 Vbeta primers together with 13 Jbeta primers. The assay was immunoSEQ multiplex PCR, and TCRdb's table has in-frame clones only and misses some. The sample lists over 110,000 clones, 82% occurring once. General study results and limits: Accurate predictions that matched the HLA-A and HLA-B alleles of most subjects were reportedly made from TCR beta sequences. An assumption of roughly uniform sequencing depth across donors underlay the presence/absence analyses. TRBV6-2, TRBV6-3 and other indistinguishable V segments were excluded. It was 164 TCR beta chains that were listed as cytomegalovirus-associated.

V and J are TRBV2 and TRBJ1-2; no definite D call. The clonotype comes from a male donor in good health and CMV-seronegative. Material for sequencing was PBMCs. The CDR3 region has the DNA TGTGCCAGCAGTGAAGCGTCCGCTAACTATGGCTACACCTTC. It yields the protein CASSEASANYGYTF.